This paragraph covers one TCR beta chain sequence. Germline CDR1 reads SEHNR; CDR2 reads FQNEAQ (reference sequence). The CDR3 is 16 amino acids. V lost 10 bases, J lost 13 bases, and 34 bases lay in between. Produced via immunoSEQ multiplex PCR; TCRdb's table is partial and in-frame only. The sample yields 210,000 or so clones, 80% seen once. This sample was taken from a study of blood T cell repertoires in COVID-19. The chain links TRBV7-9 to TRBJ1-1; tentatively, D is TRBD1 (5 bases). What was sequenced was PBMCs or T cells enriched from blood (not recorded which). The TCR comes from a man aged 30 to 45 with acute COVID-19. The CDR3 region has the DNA TGTGCCAACGAACCCATCGCAGGGAGGTCGTCCTATAAGATTTTCTTT. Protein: CANEPIAGRSSYKIFF.